The 8 T cell receptor beta chains presented below share a single source sample, sequenced in a study of regulatory T cells in long-lasting Graves disease. Building the TCR beta libraries relied on iRepertoire HTBI primers, and CDR3 regions underwent Arm-PCR. Each CDR3 protein is one row after TCRdb ran MiXCR on the multiplex PCR reads. This table holds 400,000 to 500,000 distinct CDR3 sequences, over 14% found once. Time point described: newly diagnosed GD, antithyroid drugs for less than 3 months. PBMC-derived RNA was used for the TCR library. The data were also submitted as part of a second study, on T cells in Graves' hyperthyroidism and ophthalmopathy.

Sequencing was performed on peripheral blood mononuclear cells (PBMCs), taken at new diagnosis, from a patient treated with antithyroid drugs. The origin of the receptors is a woman aged 40 to 50 with Graves disease.

The rearrangement links TRBV9 to TRBJ2-7; D may be TRBD2 (6 bases). CDR1 is SGDLS, CDR2 YYNGEE, per germline. Trimming shortened V by 0 bases and J by 5 bases, and 12 bases separated the two germline ends. The CDR3 has 14 residues. The CDR3 bases are TGTGCCAGCAGCGTAGGGGTTGCGGGACACGAGCAGTACTTC. Encoded protein: CASSVGVAGHEQYF.

Many counts were recorded for this clonotype. The rearrangement uses TRBV12-5 and TRBJ2-3; 12 bases line up with TRBD2. This CDR3 has 16 residues. Unmatched junction bases numbered 0, after V lost 1 base and J lost 1 base. Per the germline V gene, CDR1 is LGHNT and CDR2 is FRNRAP. The CDR3 sequence: CASGLGLAGGTDTQYF. In DNA, the CDR3 is TGTGCTAGTGGTTTGGGACTAGCGGGAGGCACAGATACGCAGTATTTT.

This clonotype was seen at least ten times. V is TRBV7-3 and J is TRBJ2-2; 13 bases line up with TRBD2. From germline, CDR1 is SGHTA and CDR2 FQGTGA. Trimming at V came to 2 bases and at J to 6 bases, leaving 3 bases not matched to a gene. The CDR3 spans 16 residues. The CDR3 DNA reads TGTGCCAGCAGCTTAGGGACTAGCGGGATATCCGGGGAGCTGTTTTTT. The encoded protein is CASSLGTSGISGELFF.

This clonotype was seen repeatedly, ten times or more. The chain joins TRBV27 to TRBJ2-4, with 7 bases aligning to TRBD2. V lost 1 base and J lost 7; bases outside the gene matches: 7. CDR1 and CDR2 (germline): MNHEY, SMNVEV (reference sequence). The CDR3 sequence is 15 residues long. CDR3 DNA sequence: TGTGCCAGCAGTTTATTTCAAGGCGGGAGTAACATTCAGTACTTC. Its protein product is CASSLFQGGSNIQYF.

This clonotype was observed many times. The chain employs TRBV11-2 and TRBJ2-7, with D possibly being TRBD1 (5 bases). Germline V gene sequence: CDR1 SGHAT, CDR2 FQNNGV. This CDR3 contains 16 residues. The V and J ends lost 1 base and 0 bases respectively, with 13 bases between them. As DNA, the CDR3 is TGTGCCAGCAGCTTAGGAGGTGCCAGGGTCTCCTACGAGCAGTACTTC. Encoded protein: CASSLGGARVSYEQYF.

This clonotype was seen ten or more times. V and J are TRBV19 and TRBJ1-2, with D tentatively TRBD1 (5 bases). Germline loops: CDR1 LNHDA, CDR2 SQIVND (reference sequence). V gave up 8 bases and J gave up 2 bases, with 15 bases separating them. The CDR3 consists of 14 residues. DNA for the CDR3: TGTGCCAGTCGAATAGCGGGGGGGAACTATGGCTACACCTTC. Encoded protein: CASRIAGGNYGYTF. The full variable domain, with the rest looked up from reference TRBV19 and TRBJ1-2, is DGGITQSPKYLFRKEGQNVTLSCEQNLNHDAMYWYRQDPGQGLRLIYYSQIVNDFQKGDIAEGYSVSREKKESFPLTVTSAQKNPTAFYLCASRIAGGNYGYTFGSGTRLTVV.

This clonotype was seen a few times. This chain links TRBV20-1 with TRBJ2-2, with a tentative D call TRBD1 (6 bases). Germline V gene data show CDR1 as DFQATT and CDR2 as SNEGSKA (reference sequence). The CDR3 extends over 15 amino acids. Trimming cost V 3 bases and J 0 bases, with 11 bases left between them. The chain's CDR3 is CSASLGQANTGELFF. CDR3 bases: TGCAGTGCTAGTTTGGGACAAGCGAACACCGGGGAGCTGTTTTTT.

This clonotype was seen once. The CDR3: CASSPGRRPQETQYF. The DNA of the CDR3 is TGTGCCAGCAGCCCTGGGCGGAGGCCGCAAGAGACCCAGTACTTC. The chain recombines TRBV13 with TRBJ2-5; possible D gene TRBD2, 5 bases. The germline CDR1 and CDR2 sequences are PRHDT and FYEKMQ (reference sequence). CDR3 length: 15 residues. V was shortened by 5 bases and J by 2 bases, with 15 bases between the two germline ends. The full variable domain, completed using reference TRBV13 and TRBJ2-5, is AAGVIQSPRHLIKEKRETATLKCYPIPRHDTVYWYQQGPGQDPQFLISFYEKMQSDKGSIPDRFSAQQFSDYHSELNMSSLELGDSALYFCASSPGRRPQETQYFGPGTRLLVL.